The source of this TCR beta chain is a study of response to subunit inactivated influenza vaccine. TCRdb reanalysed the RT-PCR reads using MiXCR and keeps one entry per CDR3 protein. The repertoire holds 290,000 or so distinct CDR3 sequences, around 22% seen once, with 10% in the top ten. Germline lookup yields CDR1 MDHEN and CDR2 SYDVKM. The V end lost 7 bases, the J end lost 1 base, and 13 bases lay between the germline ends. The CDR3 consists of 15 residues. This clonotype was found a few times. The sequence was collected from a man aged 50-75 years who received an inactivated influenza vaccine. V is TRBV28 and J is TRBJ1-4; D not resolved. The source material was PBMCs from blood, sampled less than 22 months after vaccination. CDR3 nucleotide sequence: TGTGCCAGCACCCTAGTCTCGGGAACTAATGAAAAACTGTTTTTT. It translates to CASTLVSGTNEKLFF.